What follows is one TCR beta chain and its context. This CDR3 is built from 15 residues. J lost 3 bases, V lost 0 bases, and 3 bases had no gene match. The germline CDR1 and CDR2 sequences are KGHSH and LQKENI. This specimen belongs to a study of blood T cell repertoires in COVID-19. For the study at large: COVID-19 samples from acute and convalescent phases originated in the United States, Italy and Spain. Sample material is recorded as cDNA or gDNA derived from T cells, B-cell-depleted T cells, or PBMCs.

In the study's own analysis: Counts of nucleated cells, estimated from reference gene primer amplification, were obtained. TCRdb's table, derived via immunoSEQ multiplex PCR, lists solely in-frame clones and lacks some. V and J calls and clone size follow that table, whereas D and trimming were derived from the DNA. Here the sample spans 45,000 or so clones, approximately 80% being singletons. Specimen: peripheral blood. The V and J genes are TRBV18 and TRBJ2-7; 9 bases map to TRBD1. This TCR came from a human donor in a cohort sampled during active COVID-19. The CDR3 loop is CASSPPGQGDYEQYF. CDR3 DNA: TGTGCCAGCTCACCACCGGGACAGGGTGACTACGAGCAGTACTTC.